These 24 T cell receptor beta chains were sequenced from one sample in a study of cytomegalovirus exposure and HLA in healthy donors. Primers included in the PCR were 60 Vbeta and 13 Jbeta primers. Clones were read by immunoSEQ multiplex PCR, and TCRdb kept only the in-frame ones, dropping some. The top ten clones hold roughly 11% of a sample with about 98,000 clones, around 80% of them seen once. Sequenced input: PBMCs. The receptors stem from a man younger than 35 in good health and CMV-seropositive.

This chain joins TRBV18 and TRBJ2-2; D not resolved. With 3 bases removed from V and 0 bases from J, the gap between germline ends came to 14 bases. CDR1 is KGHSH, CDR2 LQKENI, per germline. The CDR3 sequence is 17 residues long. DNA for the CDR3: TGTGCCAGCTCACCTGGGTTCTTGACAACGAACACCGGGGAGCTGTTTTTT. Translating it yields CASSPGFLTTNTGELFF. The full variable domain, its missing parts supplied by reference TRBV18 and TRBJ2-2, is NAGVMQNPRHLVRRRGQEARLRCSPMKGHSHVYWYRQLPEEGLKFMVYLQKENIIDESGMPKERFSAEFPKEGPSILRIQQVVRGDSAAYFCASSPGFLTTNTGELFFGEGSRLTVL.

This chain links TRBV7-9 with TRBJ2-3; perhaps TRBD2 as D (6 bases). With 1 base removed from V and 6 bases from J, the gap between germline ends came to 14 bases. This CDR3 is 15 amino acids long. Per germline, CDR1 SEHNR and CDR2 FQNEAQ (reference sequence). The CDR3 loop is CASSLGGLGVDTQYF. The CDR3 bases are TGTGCCAGCAGCTTAGGGGGACTCGGCGTCGATACGCAGTATTTT.

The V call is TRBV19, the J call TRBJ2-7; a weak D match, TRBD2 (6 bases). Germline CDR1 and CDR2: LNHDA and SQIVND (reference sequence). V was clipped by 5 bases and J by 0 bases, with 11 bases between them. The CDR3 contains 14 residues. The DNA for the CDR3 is TGTGCCAGTAGTGGAGGGTATGGCTCCTACGAGCAGTACTTC. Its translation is CASSGGYGSYEQYF.

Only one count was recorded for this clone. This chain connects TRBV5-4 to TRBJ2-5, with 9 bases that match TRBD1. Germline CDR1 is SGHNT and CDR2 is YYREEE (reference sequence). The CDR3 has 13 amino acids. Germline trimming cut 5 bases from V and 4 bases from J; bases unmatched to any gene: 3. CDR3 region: CASRRQGGETQYF. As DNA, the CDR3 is TGTGCCAGCAGAAGACAGGGGGGAGAGACCCAGTACTTC. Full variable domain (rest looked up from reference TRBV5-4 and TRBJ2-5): ETGVTQSPTHLIKTRGQQVTLRCSSQSGHNTVSWYQQALGQGPQFIFQYYREEENGRGNFPPRFSGLQFPNYSSELNVNALELDDSALYLCASRRQGGETQYFGPGTRLLVL.

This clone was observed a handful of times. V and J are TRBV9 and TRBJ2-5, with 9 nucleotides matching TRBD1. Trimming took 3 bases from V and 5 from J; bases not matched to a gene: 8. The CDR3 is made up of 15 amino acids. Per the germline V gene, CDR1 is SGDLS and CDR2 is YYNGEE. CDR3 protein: CASSARDRAMETQYF. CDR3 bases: TGTGCCAGCAGCGCCCGGGACAGGGCCATGGAGACCCAGTACTTC.

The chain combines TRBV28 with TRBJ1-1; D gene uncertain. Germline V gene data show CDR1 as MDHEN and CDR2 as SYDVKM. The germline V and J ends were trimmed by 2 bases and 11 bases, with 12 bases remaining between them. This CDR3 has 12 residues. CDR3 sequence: CASSLGKMVAFF. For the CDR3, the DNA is TGTGCCAGCAGTTTAGGCAAGATGGTGGCTTTCTTT.

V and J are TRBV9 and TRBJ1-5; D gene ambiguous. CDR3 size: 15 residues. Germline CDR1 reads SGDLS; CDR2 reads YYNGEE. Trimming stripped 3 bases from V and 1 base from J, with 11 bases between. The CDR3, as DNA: TGTGCCAGCAGCGGGGAGGCAAGGAGCAATCAGCCCCAGCATTTT. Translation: CASSGEARSNQPQHF.

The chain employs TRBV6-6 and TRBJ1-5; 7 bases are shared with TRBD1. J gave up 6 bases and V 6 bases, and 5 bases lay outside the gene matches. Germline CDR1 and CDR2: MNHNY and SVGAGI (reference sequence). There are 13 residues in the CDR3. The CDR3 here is CASRQGNGQPQHF. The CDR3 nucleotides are TGTGCCAGCAGACAGGGGAATGGTCAGCCCCAGCATTTT.

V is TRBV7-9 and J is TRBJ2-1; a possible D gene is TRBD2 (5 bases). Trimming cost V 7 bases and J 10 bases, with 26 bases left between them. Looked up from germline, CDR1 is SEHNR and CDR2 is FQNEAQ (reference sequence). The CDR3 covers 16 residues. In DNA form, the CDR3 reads TGTGCCAGCACCGACTATTCGTATGTTAACCAAATCGAGCAGTTCTTC. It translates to CASTDYSYVNQIEQFF.

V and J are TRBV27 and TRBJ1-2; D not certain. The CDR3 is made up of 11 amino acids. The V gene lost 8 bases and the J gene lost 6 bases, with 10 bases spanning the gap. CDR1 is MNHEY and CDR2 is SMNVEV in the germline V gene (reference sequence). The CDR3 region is CASSSADGYTF. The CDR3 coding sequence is TGTGCCAGCTCAAGCGCAGATGGCTACACCTTC.

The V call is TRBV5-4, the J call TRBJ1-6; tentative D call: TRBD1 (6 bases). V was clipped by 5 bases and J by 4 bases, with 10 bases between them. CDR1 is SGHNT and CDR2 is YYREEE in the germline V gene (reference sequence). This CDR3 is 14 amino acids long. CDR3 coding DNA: TGTGCCAGCAGAGGTGGACAGTATAATTCACCCCTCCACTTT. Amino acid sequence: CASRGGQYNSPLHF.

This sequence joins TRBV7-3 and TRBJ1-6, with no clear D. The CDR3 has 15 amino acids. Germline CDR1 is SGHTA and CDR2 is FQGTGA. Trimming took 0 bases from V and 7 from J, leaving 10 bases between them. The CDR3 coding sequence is TGTGCCAGCAGCTTAACGGCCAGGTCCAATTCACCCCTCCACTTT. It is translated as CASSLTARSNSPLHF.

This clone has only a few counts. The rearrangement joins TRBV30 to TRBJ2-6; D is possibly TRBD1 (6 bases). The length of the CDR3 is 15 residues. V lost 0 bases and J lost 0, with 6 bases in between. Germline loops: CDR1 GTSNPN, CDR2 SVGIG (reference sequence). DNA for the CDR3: TGTGCCTGGAGTGTGGGGGCCTCTGGGGCCAACGTCCTGACTTTC. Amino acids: CAWSVGASGANVLTF.

CDR3 protein: CASSPARDSYYEQYF. The CDR3 region has the DNA TGTGCCAGCAGCCCCGCCCGGGACTCCTACTACGAGCAGTACTTC. V usage is TRBV28 and J usage is TRBJ2-7; D might be TRBD2 (6 bases). This CDR3 is 15 amino acids long. Germline V gene sequence: CDR1 MDHEN, CDR2 SYDVKM. V gave up 6 bases and J gave up 3 bases, with 18 bases separating them.

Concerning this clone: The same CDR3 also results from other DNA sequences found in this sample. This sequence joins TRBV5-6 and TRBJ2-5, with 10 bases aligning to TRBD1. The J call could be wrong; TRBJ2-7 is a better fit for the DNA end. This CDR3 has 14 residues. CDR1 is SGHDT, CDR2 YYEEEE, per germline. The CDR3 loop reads CASSFGTGAYEQYF. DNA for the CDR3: TGTGCCAGCAGCTTCGGGACAGGGGCTTACGAGCAGTACTTC.

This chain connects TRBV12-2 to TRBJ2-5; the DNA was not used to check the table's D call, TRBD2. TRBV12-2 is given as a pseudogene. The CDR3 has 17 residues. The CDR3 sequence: CASRLALTSGRQETQYF. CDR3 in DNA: TGTGCAAGTCGCTTAGCGCTGACTAGCGGGCGACAAGAGACCCAGTACTTC.

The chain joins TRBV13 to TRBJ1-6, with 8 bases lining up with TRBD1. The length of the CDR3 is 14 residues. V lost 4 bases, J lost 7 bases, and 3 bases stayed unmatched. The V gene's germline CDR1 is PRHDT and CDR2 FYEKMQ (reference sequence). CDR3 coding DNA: TGTGCCAGCAGCTCAAGACAGGGGAATTCACCCCTCCACTTT. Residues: CASSSRQGNSPLHF. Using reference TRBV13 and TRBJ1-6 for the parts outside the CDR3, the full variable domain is AAGVIQSPRHLIKEKRETATLKCYPIPRHDTVYWYQQGPGQDPQFLISFYEKMQSDKGSIPDRFSAQQFSDYHSELNMSSLELGDSALYFCASSSRQGNSPLHFGNGTRLTVT.

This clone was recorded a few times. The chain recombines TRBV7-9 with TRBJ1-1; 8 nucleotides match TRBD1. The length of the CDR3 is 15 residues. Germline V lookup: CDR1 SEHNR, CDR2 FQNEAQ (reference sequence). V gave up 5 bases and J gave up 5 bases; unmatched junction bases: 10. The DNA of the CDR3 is TGTGCCAGCAGCGACGGGGACAGGCTTGGGACTGAAGCTTTCTTT. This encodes CASSDGDRLGTEAFF.

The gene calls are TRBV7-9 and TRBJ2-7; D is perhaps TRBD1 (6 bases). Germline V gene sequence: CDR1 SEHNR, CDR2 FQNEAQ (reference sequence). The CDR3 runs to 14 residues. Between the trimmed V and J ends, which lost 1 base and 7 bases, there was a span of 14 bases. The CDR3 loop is CASSLDRVTGEQYF. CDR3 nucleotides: TGTGCCAGCAGCTTAGACAGGGTGACGGGGGAGCAGTACTTC.

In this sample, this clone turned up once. The CDR3 nucleotides are TGTGCCAGCAGTCGACAGGTAGGAGAGACCCAGTACTTC. It translates to CASSRQVGETQYF. V and J are TRBV9 and TRBJ2-5; the D gene is possibly TRBD1 (6 bases). Germline CDR1 reads SGDLS; CDR2 reads YYNGEE. The CDR3 is made up of 13 amino acids. Trimming pared 5 bases from V and 4 bases from J, leaving 12 bases between.

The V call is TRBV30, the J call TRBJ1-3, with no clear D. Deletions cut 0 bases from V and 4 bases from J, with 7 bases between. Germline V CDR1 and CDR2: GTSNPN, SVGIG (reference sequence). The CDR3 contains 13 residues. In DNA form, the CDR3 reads TGTGCCTGGAGTGTATCGGGGGGAAACACCATATATTTT. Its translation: CAWSVSGGNTIYF.

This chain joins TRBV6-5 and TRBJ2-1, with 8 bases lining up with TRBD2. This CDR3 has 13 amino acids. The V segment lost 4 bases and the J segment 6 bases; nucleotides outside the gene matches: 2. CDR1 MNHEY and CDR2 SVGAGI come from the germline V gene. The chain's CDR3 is CASSSGGLNEQFF. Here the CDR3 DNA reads TGTGCCAGCAGTTCGGGGGGGCTCAATGAGCAGTTCTTC.

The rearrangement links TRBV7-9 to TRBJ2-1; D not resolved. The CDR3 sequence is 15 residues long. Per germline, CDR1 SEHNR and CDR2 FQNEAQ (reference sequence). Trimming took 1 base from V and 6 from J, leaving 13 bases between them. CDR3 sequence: CASSLGSQHSNEQFF. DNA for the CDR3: TGTGCCAGCAGCTTAGGAAGCCAGCACAGCAATGAGCAGTTCTTC. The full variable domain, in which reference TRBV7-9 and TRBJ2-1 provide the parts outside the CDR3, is DTGVSQNPRHKITKRGQNVTFRCDPISEHNRLYWYRQTLGQGPEFLTYFQNEAQLEKSRLLSDRFSAERPKGSFSTLEIQRTEQGDSAMYLCASSLGSQHSNEQFFGPGTRLTVL.

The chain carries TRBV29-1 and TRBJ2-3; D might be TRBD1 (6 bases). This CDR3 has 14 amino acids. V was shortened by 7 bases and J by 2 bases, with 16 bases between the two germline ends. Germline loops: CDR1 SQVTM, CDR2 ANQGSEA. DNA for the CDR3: TGCAGCGGGAGTTTCAGGGGTCACACAGATACGCAGTATTTT. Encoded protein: CSGSFRGHTDTQYF.